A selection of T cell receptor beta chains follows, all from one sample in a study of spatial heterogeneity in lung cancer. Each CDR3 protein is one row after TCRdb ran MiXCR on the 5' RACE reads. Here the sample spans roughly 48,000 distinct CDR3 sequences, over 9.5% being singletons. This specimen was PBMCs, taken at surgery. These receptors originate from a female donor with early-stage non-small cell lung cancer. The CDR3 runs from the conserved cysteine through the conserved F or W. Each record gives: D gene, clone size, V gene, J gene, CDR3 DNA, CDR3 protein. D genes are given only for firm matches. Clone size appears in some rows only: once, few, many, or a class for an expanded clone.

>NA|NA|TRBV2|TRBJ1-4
TGTGCCAGCATCGAAGGGGGGACGGCTAATGAAAAACTGTTTTTT
CASIEGGTANEKLFF
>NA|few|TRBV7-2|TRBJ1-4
TGTGCCAGCAGCCCCTCCGGGAGAAATGAAAAACTGTTTTTT
CASSPSGRNEKLFF
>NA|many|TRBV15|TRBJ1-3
TGTGCCACCAGCAGAGATTTACGGGCAGACACCATATATTTT
CATSRDLRADTIYF
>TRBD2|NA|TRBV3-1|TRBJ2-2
TGTGCCAGCAGCCAATCCCCGACTAGCGGGGGCACCGGGGAGCTGTTTTTT
CASSQSPTSGGTGELFF
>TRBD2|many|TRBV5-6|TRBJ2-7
TGTGCCAGCAGGGCGGGGGGTTCCTCCTACGAGCAGTACTTC
CASRAGGSSYEQYF
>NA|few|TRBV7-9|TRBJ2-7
TGTGCCAGCAGCCCAAGGGGGCAGGGGGGTAACGAGCAGTACTTC
CASSPRGQGGNEQYF
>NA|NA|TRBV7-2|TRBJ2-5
TGTGCCAGCAGCTTTGGTGGACAGAGAGCTCAAGAGACCCAGTACTTC
CASSFGGQRAQETQYF
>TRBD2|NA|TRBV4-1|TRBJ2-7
TGCGCCAGCAGCCAAGGACCGACGGGGAGGGACTCCTACGAGCAGTACTTC
CASSQGPTGRDSYEQYF
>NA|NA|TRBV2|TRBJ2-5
TGTGCCAGCAGGACTGTGGGCGAGACCCAGTACTTC
CASRTVGETQYF
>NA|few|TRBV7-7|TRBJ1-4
TGTGCTAGCAGCTCCGGCCCGGGGGCAAATGAAAAACTGTTTTTT
CASSSGPGANEKLFF
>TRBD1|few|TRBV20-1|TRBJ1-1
TGCAGTGCCCCCGGGACAGGGGAGGGCACTGAAGCTTTCTTT
CSAPGTGEGTEAFF
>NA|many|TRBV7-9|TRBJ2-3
TGTGCCAGCAGCTTTACCCGGGACCCGGGGGATACGCAGTATTTT
CASSFTRDPGDTQYF
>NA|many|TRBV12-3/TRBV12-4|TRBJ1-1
TGTGCCAGCAGTATTGGTCTACACCCGAACACTGAAGCTTTCTTT
CASSIGLHPNTEAFF
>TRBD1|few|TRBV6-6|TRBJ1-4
TGTGCCAGCTGGGACAGGGGTGGTGAAAAACTGTTTTTT
CASWDRGGEKLFF
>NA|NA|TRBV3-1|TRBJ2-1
TGTGCCAGCAGCCAACCTGGTGTGCAGGACAATGAGCAGTTCTTC
CASSQPGVQDNEQFF
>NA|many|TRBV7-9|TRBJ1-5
TGTGCCAGCAGTTCCATACAGGGTCGAGAGTTCTTTAATCAGCCCCAGCATTTT
CASSSIQGREFFNQPQHF
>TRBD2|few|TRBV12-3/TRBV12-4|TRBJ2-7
TGTGCCAGCAGTCCTGATAGCGGGGCAACCTACGAGCAGTACTTC
CASSPDSGATYEQYF
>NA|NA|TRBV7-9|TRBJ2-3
TGTGCCAGCAGCTTACACGGGGGCACAGATACGCAGTATTTT
CASSLHGGTDTQYF
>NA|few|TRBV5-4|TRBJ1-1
TGTGCCAGCAGCTTGGCCGGGGGGCTGGGGAACACTGAAGCTTTCTTT
CASSLAGGLGNTEAFF
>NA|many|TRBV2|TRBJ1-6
TGTGCCAGCAGTGAAACCCCAGATTCACCCCTCCACTTT
CASSETPDSPLHF
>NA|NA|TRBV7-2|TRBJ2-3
TGTGCCAGCAGCAAAAGGGAAAATACGCAGTATTTT
CASSKRENTQYF
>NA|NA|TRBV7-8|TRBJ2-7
TGTGCCAGCAGCTCCGGCCGGTTGTACTTC
CASSSGRLYF
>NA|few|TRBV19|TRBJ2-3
TGTGCCAGTAGTGCAAACAGAGGGGATACGCAGTATTTT
CASSANRGDTQYF
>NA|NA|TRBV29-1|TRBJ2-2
TGCAGCGTTGGGGATGGACCCGGGGAGCTGTTTTTT
CSVGDGPGELFF
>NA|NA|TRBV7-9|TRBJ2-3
TGTGCCAGCAGCTTACGGCGGATGGGCACAGATACGCAGTATTTT
CASSLRRMGTDTQYF
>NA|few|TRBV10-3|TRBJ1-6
TGTGCCGCCAGCGGAGATAATTCACCCCTCCACTTT
CAASGDNSPLHF
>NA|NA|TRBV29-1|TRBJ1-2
TGCAGCGTTGAAGCAGACGGTAACTATGGCTACACCTTC
CSVEADGNYGYTF
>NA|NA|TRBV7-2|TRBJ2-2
TGTGCCAGCAGCTTAGCCAGGGGACACACCGGGGAGCTGTTTTTT
CASSLARGHTGELFF
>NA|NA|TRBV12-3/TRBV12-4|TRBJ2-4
TGTGCCAGCAGCACCGGGGACATTCAGTACTTC
CASSTGDIQYF
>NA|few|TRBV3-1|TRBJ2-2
TGTGCCAGCAGCCGCATGTCGGGGGAGCTGTTTTTT
CASSRMSGELFF
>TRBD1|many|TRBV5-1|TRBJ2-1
TGCGCCAGCAGCTTGGACGGACAGGGGGCGGCTGATGAGCAGTTCTTC
CASSLDGQGAADEQFF
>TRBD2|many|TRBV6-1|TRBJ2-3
TGTGCCAGCAGTGGACTAGCGGGGGGCCCAGATACGCAGTATTTT
CASSGLAGGPDTQYF
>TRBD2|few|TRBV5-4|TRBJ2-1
TGTGCCAGCAGCAAACCTAGCGGGTCCTACAATGAGCAGTTCTTC
CASSKPSGSYNEQFF
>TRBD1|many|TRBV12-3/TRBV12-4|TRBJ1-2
TGTGCCAGCAGTAGGGACAGGTTTAACTATGGCTACACCTTC
CASSRDRFNYGYTF
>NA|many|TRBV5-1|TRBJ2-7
TGCGCCAGCAGCTTGGCCGGACCCTCCTACGAGCAGTACTTC
CASSLAGPSYEQYF
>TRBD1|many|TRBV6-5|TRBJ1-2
TGTGCCAGCAGTTACTTGAACAGGGGGAACTATGGCTACACCTTC
CASSYLNRGNYGYTF
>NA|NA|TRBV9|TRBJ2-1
TGTGCCAGCAGCGTAGGCGGCAGGGGCGCTAATGAGCAGTTCTTC
CASSVGGRGANEQFF
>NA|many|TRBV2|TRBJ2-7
TGTGCCAGCAGCCTGATCGGGGGTTCCTACGAGCAGTACTTC
CASSLIGGSYEQYF
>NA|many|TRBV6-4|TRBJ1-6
TGTGCCAGCAGTCCTCGGGGGGGTTATTCACCCCTCCACTTT
CASSPRGGYSPLHF
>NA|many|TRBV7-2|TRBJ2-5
TGTGCCAGCAGCCGACTGTCAGGTTTGGAGACCCAGTACTTC
CASSRLSGLETQYF
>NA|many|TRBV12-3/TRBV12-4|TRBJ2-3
TGTGCCAGCAGATCCCTTAGCACAGATACGCAGTATTTT
CASRSLSTDTQYF
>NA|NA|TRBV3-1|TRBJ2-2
TGTGCCAGCAGCCCTAGGGGGGGCGCTGGAGGGGAGCTGTTTTTT
CASSPRGGAGGELFF
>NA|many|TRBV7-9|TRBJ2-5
TGTGCCAGCAGCTTAGATCTGGGGCGAGGAGAGACCCAGTACTTC
CASSLDLGRGETQYF
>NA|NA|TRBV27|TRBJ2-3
TGTGCCTCCGTGGGGGCCAGTGAAGATACGCAGTATTTT
CASVGASEDTQYF
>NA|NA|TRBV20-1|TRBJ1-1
TGCAGTGCTAGAGATCCCCTTTTGGGGGGCGTGAACACTGAAGCTTTCTTT
CSARDPLLGGVNTEAFF